This is a list of T cell receptor beta chains from one sample in a study of T cell repertoires in cytomegalovirus infection. TCRdb used MiXCR to reprocess the reads, holding one entry per CDR3 protein. The data show some 250,000 distinct CDR3 sequences, 8% to 9.5% seen once. The specimen sequenced was PBMCs. Source of these receptors: a human donor in good health (CMV status not recorded). Some clones in this sample may be carry-over from other donors' samples. Both conserved end residues are part of each CDR3. A D gene is named only where the DNA matches it firmly. Some rows have no size entry. The others give once, few or many, or a class for an expanded clone.

many	NA	TRBV7-9	TRBJ2-1	TGTGCCAGCAGCTTAGTATCCGGCTACTACAATGAGCAGTTCTTC	CASSLVSGYYNEQFF
few	NA	TRBV28	TRBJ2-3	TGTGCCAGCATTACTCGTCTAGGGGGGTCTAGCACAGATACGCAGTATTTT	CASITRLGGSSTDTQYF
few	NA	TRBV30	TRBJ2-5	TGTGCCCAAAGTGGGGGTGAAGAGACCCAGTACTTC	CAQSGGEETQYF
many	TRBD1	TRBV7-3	TRBJ1-2	TGTGCCAGCAGCAGCAGGGACAGTGGCTACACCTTC	CASSSRDSGYTF
NA	NA	TRBV7-2	TRBJ2-5	TGTGCCAGCAGCTTAGGGGCTATTCAAGAGACCCAGTACTTC	CASSLGAIQETQYF
many	TRBD1	TRBV7-2	TRBJ1-1	TGTGCCAGCAGCTTAGGGACAGGAGTGAACACTGAAGCTTTCTTT	CASSLGTGVNTEAFF
NA	TRBD2	TRBV5-1	TRBJ2-1	TGCGCCAGCAGAATGGTCGTCCTAGCGGGCGATGAGCAGTTCTTC	CASRMVVLAGDEQFF
many	NA	TRBV7-2	TRBJ1-1	TGTGCCAGCCGCCCAGGGGTCATGAACACTGAAGCTTTCTTT	CASRPGVMNTEAFF
many	NA	TRBV19	TRBJ1-1	TGTGCCAGTAGTATTAATAGGGGCGGGAAAGGCACTGAAGCTTTCTTT	CASSINRGGKGTEAFF
many	NA	TRBV7-2	TRBJ1-5	TGTGCCAGCAGCGAACAAGGGGGGGCTGGTCAGCCCCAGCATTTT	CASSEQGGAGQPQHF
many	NA	TRBV12-3/TRBV12-4	TRBJ1-4	TGTGCCAGCAGTCGGCAGGACCAAACTAATGAAAAACTGTTTTTT	CASSRQDQTNEKLFF
many	NA	TRBV7-2	TRBJ2-6	TGTGCCAGCAGCTTTGCTGGGGCCAACGTCCTGACTTTC	CASSFAGANVLTF
many	NA	TRBV29-1	TRBJ2-1	TGCAGCGTTGTGATGGGCGCTAGCTCCTACAATGAGCAGTTCTTC	CSVVMGASSYNEQFF
many	TRBD1	TRBV19	TRBJ2-5	TGTGCCAGTAGTATATGGGGTGGGACAGGACCCCAAGAGACCCAGTACTTC	CASSIWGGTGPQETQYF
many	TRBD1	TRBV7-2	TRBJ1-1	TGTGCCAGCAGCTTAGAGGGGGCTTTGAACACTGAAGCTTTCTTT	CASSLEGALNTEAFF
many	TRBD2	TRBV10-3	TRBJ2-2	TGTGCCATTTCACCGGGACTAGCGGTTACCGGGGAGCTGTTTTTT	CAISPGLAVTGELFF
many	TRBD1	TRBV2	TRBJ1-2	TGTGCCAGCAGGCCCAGGGGGAGAGACGGCTACACCTTC	CASRPRGRDGYTF
many	NA	TRBV7-2	TRBJ1-1	TGTGCCAGCAGTGGTCCCCGGGGCAAGGGCACTGAAGCTTTCTTT	CASSGPRGKGTEAFF
NA	NA	TRBV14	TRBJ1-2	TGTGCCAGCAGCCAAGACAGGTCTGGCGGCTACACCTTC	CASSQDRSGGYTF
many	TRBD2	TRBV7-6	TRBJ2-1	TGTGCCAGCAGCTATAGCGGGGGGGCCGCTAATGAGCAGTTCTTC	CASSYSGGAANEQFF
few	NA	TRBV6-6	TRBJ2-1	TGTGCCAGCAGTCCTGGTCACGCCACCTACAATGAGCAGTTCTTC	CASSPGHATYNEQFF
few	NA	TRBV19	TRBJ1-5	TGTGCCAGTAGTATCCCAGGGATGGGCAATCAGCCCCAGCATTTT	CASSIPGMGNQPQHF
NA	NA	TRBV2	TRBJ2-5	TGTGCCAGCAGATGGGAGACCCAGTACTTC	CASRWETQYF
few	TRBD1	TRBV20-1	TRBJ1-1	TGCAGTGCTAGCCGGACAGGGGGCATGACTGAAGCTTTCTTT	CSASRTGGMTEAFF
many	NA	TRBV7-2	TRBJ2-1	TGTGCCAGCAGCCTCGGCAGGGCCTCCTACAATGAGCAGTTCTTC	CASSLGRASYNEQFF
many	NA	TRBV7-2	TRBJ2-5	TGTGCCAGCAGCCCAGTCAATAGGAAAGAGACCCAGTACTTC	CASSPVNRKETQYF
many	NA	TRBV28	TRBJ1-1	TGTGCCAGCAGTTTAAGGCGACTGAACACTGAAGCTTTCTTT	CASSLRRLNTEAFF
many	TRBD1	TRBV6-1	TRBJ1-5	TGTGCCAGCGAGGACAGGGGAAAGGGCAATCAGCCCCAGCATTTT	CASEDRGKGNQPQHF
NA	TRBD1	TRBV7-2	TRBJ1-5	TGTGCCAGCAGCCCCGGGACAGGGGCGAATCAGCCCCAGCATTTT	CASSPGTGANQPQHF
many	NA	TRBV6-1	TRBJ1-2	TGTGCCAGCAGTTACGGTCTGGACTATGGCTACACCTTC	CASSYGLDYGYTF
many	TRBD1	TRBV7-2	TRBJ1-1	TGTGCCAGCAGCTCCCCGAACAGGGGGACTGAAGCTTTCTTT	CASSSPNRGTEAFF
NA	NA	TRBV6-1	TRBJ2-2	TGTGCCAGCAGTACTGCGGTTATCAGGGCCGGGGAGCTGTTTTTT	CASSTAVIRAGELFF
many	NA	TRBV7-2	TRBJ1-2	TGTGCCAGCAGCTTACCAGCTTCTATGCGCTACACCTTC	CASSLPASMRYTF
NA	TRBD1	TRBV20-1	TRBJ2-7	TGCAGTGCTAGAGGGGCCACAGGGGTCTCGTCCTACGAGCAGTACTTC	CSARGATGVSSYEQYF
many	NA	TRBV2	TRBJ2-3	TGTGCCAGCAGTGACAGGGCAGATACGCAGTATTTT	CASSDRADTQYF
many	NA	TRBV6-2/TRBV6-3	TRBJ2-3	TGTGCCAGCAGAACTTACAGGGTACCGCCAGATACGCAGTATTTT	CASRTYRVPPDTQYF
many	NA	TRBV7-2	TRBJ1-2	TGTGCCAGCAGCGTCGGTGGGTCCTATGGCTACACCTTC	CASSVGGSYGYTF